This T cell receptor (beta chain) stems from a study of shared clonotypes between healthy human individuals. Findings of the study overall: Clonotypes not shared had lower generation probabilities than those common to all four donors.

Details on this clone: Antigen: not known.

V trimming: 4 bases; J trimming: 9 bases; junction bases outside the gene matches: 11. Germline CDR1 is SGHRS and CDR2 is YFSETQ. CDR3 length: 15 amino acids. Libraries were prepared by immunoSEQ multiplex PCR; TCRdb keeps only in-frame clonotypes and omits some of them. The top ten hold more than 0.9% of the sample, which has over a million clones, 95% to 97% seen once. The chain combines TRBV5-1 with TRBJ2-7; 12 bases align to TRBD2. The sequenced sample was naive CD4+ T cells sorted from blood. As to subset: CD45RA+ positively selected. The TCR originated in a man aged 30 to 39 in good health. Here the CDR3 DNA reads TGCGCCAGCAGCCCCGGACTAGCGGGACCTACGCCGCAGTACTTC. This translates into CASSPGLAGPTPQYF.